The 28 T cell receptor beta chains below were found in one sample sequenced in a study of T cells in localized non-small cell lung cancer. This table comes from immunoSEQ multiplex PCR, and its TCRdb copy is limited to in-frame clones, with some not included. The sample contains tens of thousands of clones, 84% of which appear only once. The material sequenced was peripheral blood, taken before any cancer treatment. These receptors all come from a female donor aged 60 or older with stage I lung adenocarcinoma.

This chain joins TRBV5-6 and TRBJ1-5; 8 positions agree with TRBD1. The CDR3 covers 17 residues. Germline CDR1 reads SGHDT; CDR2 reads YYEEEE. V shed 7 bases and J 5 bases; nucleotides not matched to a gene: 17. CDR3 residues: CASSSKSAQGGYQPQHF. In DNA form, the CDR3 reads TGTGCCAGCTCATCGAAGTCAGCACAGGGGGGTTATCAGCCCCAGCATTTT.

The rearrangement uses TRBV14 and TRBJ2-2; no definite D call. The V end was cut by 4 bases, the J end by 0 bases, with 18 bases between. This CDR3 spans 18 amino acids. Germline V CDR1 and CDR2: SGHDN, FVKESK. In DNA form, the CDR3 reads TGTGCCAGCAGCCCAGACCGATTCGGCAGCACGAACACCGGGGAGCTGTTTTTT. Translated: CASSPDRFGSTNTGELFF.

A few counts support this clone. The rearrangement links TRBV19 to TRBJ1-2, with a possible D match to TRBD1 (6 bases). Trimming removed 7 bases from V and 2 bases from J, with 14 bases in between. Germline values: CDR1 LNHDA, CDR2 SQIVND (reference sequence). This CDR3 is 14 amino acids long. The CDR3 sequence: CASMSRQENYGYTF. CDR3 bases: TGTGCCAGTATGTCCCGACAGGAGAACTATGGCTACACCTTC.

This sequence joins TRBV5-6 and TRBJ1-4, with D possibly TRBD1 on 5 matching bases. From germline, CDR1 is SGHDT and CDR2 YYEEEE. V dropped 4 bases and J dropped 0 bases, with 16 bases sitting between them. There are 17 residues in the CDR3. CDR3 nucleotide sequence: TGTGCCAGCAGCCAAGACCTGGGGCCCGCAACTAATGAAAAACTGTTTTTT. It encodes CASSQDLGPATNEKLFF.

The chain carries TRBV19 and TRBJ1-5; maybe TRBD1 (6 bases). CDR1 is LNHDA, CDR2 SQIVND, per germline (reference sequence). V was trimmed by 3 bases and J by 10 bases, leaving 10 bases between them. The CDR3 spans 12 residues. The CDR3 spells CASSIGQKPQHF. CDR3 DNA sequence: TGTGCCAGTAGTATCGGACAGAAACCCCAGCATTTT.

This chain joins TRBV9 and TRBJ2-2; perhaps TRBD2 as D (5 bases). Germline CDR1 SGDLS, CDR2 YYNGEE. V shed 0 bases and J shed 0 bases, with 6 bases lying between them. The CDR3 loop spans 15 amino acids. CDR3 coding DNA: TGTGCCAGCAGCGTAGCCGGGGCGAACACCGGGGAGCTGTTTTTT. The encoded protein is CASSVAGANTGELFF. Together with reference TRBV9 and TRBJ2-2, the CDR3 gives the full variable domain: DSGVTQTPKHLITATGQRVTLRCSPRSGDLSVYWYQQSLDQGLQFLIQYYNGEERAKGNILERFSAQQFPDLHSELNLSSLELGDSALYFCASSVAGANTGELFFGEGSRLTVL.

V and J are TRBV6-1 and TRBJ1-5; D gene unclear. CDR1 is MNHNS and CDR2 is SASEGT in the germline V gene. CDR3 length: 13 amino acids. V was pared by 6 bases and J by 5 bases, with 11 bases between. In DNA, the CDR3 is TGTGCCAGCAGCGACACTTACTATCAGCCCCAGCATTTT. Protein sequence: CASSDTYYQPQHF.

This clone was counted a single time. The chain is built from TRBV10-1 and TRBJ2-1; 12 bases are shared with TRBD2. V shed 5 bases, J shed 8 bases, and the junction held 4 bases outside the gene matches. The CDR3 spans 14 residues. Per germline, CDR1 WNHNN and CDR2 SYGVQD (reference sequence). Here the CDR3 reads CASSRTSGVDEQFF. The CDR3 coding sequence is TGCGCCAGCAGTAGGACTAGCGGGGTCGATGAGCAGTTCTTC.

The CDR3 loop is CATSRDLTTTGYGYTF. CDR3 bases: TGTGCCACCAGCAGAGATCTCACCACCACGGGCTATGGCTACACCTTC. V and J are TRBV15 and TRBJ1-2, with unresolved D. CDR1 is LNHNV and CDR2 is YYDKDF in the germline V gene (reference sequence). Between the trimmed V and J ends, which lost 0 bases and 4 bases, there was a span of 15 bases. The CDR3 sequence is 16 residues long.

Points on this clone: The same CDR3 also results from other DNA sequences found in this sample. The chain combines TRBV16 with TRBJ1-1; D remains ambiguous. The CDR3 loop spans 13 amino acids. Germline CDR1 reads KGHSY; CDR2 reads FQNENV. The V gene lost 2 bases and the J gene lost 5 bases, with 9 bases spanning the gap. CDR3 region: CASSQRGGTEAFF. The CDR3 bases are TGTGCCAGCAGCCAACGAGGAGGGACTGAAGCTTTCTTT.

This chain joins TRBV5-8 and TRBJ2-1; TRBD2 matches at 7 bases. Germline V gene data show CDR1 as SGHTS and CDR2 as YDEGEE. The CDR3 has 15 residues. J was trimmed by 7 bases and V by 4 bases; bases with no gene match: 11. CDR3 sequence: CASSPTSETGNEQFF. The CDR3 bases are TGTGCCAGCAGCCCTACTAGCGAGACGGGAAATGAGCAGTTCTTC. The full variable domain, with the rest looked up from reference TRBV5-8 and TRBJ2-1, is EAGVTQSPTHLIKTRGQQATLRCSPISGHTSVYWYQQALGLGLQFLLWYDEGEERNRGNFPPRFSGRQFPNYSSELNVNALELEDSALYLCASSPTSETGNEQFFGPGTRLTVL.

The gene calls are TRBV11-1 and TRBJ1-2; perhaps TRBD1 as D (6 bases). Germline lookup yields CDR1 SGHAT and CDR2 FQDESV (reference sequence). This CDR3 comprises 14 residues. Trimming shortened V by 4 bases and J by 2 bases, and 11 bases separated the two germline ends. This CDR3 is CASSSVGGNYGYTF. The CDR3 bases are TGTGCCAGCAGCTCCGTGGGGGGCAACTATGGCTACACCTTC.

This chain joins TRBV6-6 and TRBJ2-1, with D perhaps matching TRBD1 (6 bases). V gave up 5 bases and J gave up 12 bases, with 23 bases separating them. Germline V gives CDR1 MNHNY, CDR2 SVGAGI (reference sequence). The CDR3 contains 15 residues. The CDR3 DNA is TGTGCCAGCAGTCGAAAAAATTTACAGGGAACTCGGCAGTTCTTC. This gives the protein CASSRKNLQGTRQFF.

Comments on this clone: Compared with germline, one end of the junction differs, possibly owing to a read error. The genes are TRBV5-1 and TRBJ1-1; possible D gene TRBD1, 6 bases. Germline V gene lookup returns CDR1 SGHRS and CDR2 YFSETQ. The CDR3 runs to 12 residues. CDR3 protein: CASSFNLGGEIF. The CDR3 bases are TGCGCCAGCAGCTTTAACCTAGGGGGTGAGATCTTT.

This chain links TRBV6-4 with TRBJ2-3; no clear D gene. Germline V gene lookup returns CDR1 MRHNA and CDR2 SNTAGT. The CDR3 is made up of 13 amino acids. V lost 3 bases to trimming and J lost 4 bases, with 8 bases between them. CDR3 bases: TGTGCCAGCAGTGATTTAGAAGCAGATACGCAGTATTTT. This translates into CASSDLEADTQYF.

The J gene is TRBJ2-4, the V gene TRBV5-1; D ambiguous. Trimming removed 5 bases from V and 6 bases from J, with 12 bases in between. CDR3 length: 13 residues. The germline CDR1 and CDR2 sequences are SGHRS and YFSETQ. The CDR3 DNA reads TGCGCCAGCAGTCGGGTAGAGACAAACATTCAGTACTTC. This codes for CASSRVETNIQYF.

This chain links TRBV5-6 with TRBJ2-7, with D possibly being TRBD1 (5 bases). CDR3 length: 15 amino acids. V shed 0 bases and J shed 3 bases, with 13 bases lying between them. Germline lookup yields CDR1 SGHDT and CDR2 YYEEEE. This CDR3 is CASSLVSFGHYEQYF. The DNA of the CDR3 is TGTGCCAGCAGCTTGGTCTCCTTCGGACACTACGAGCAGTACTTC.

V and J are TRBV11-3 and TRBJ2-5; no clear D. Trimming pared 5 bases from V and 5 bases from J, leaving 6 bases between. CDR3 length: 11 residues. Looked up from germline, CDR1 is SGHNT and CDR2 is YENEEA. The DNA for the CDR3 is TGTGCCAGCAGCCCGGCGGAGACCCAGTACTTC. Encoded protein: CASSPAETQYF.

CDR3 coding DNA: TGTGCCAGCAGTGTAATGGGACAATACTACGAGCAGTACTTC. Translating it yields CASSVMGQYYEQYF. The chain carries TRBV2 and TRBJ2-7; D might be TRBD1 (6 bases). CDR3 length: 14 amino acids. The germline CDR1 and CDR2 sequences are SNHLY and FYNNEI. The V end was cut by 4 bases, the J end by 3 bases, with 13 bases between. Drawing the rest from reference TRBV2 and TRBJ2-7, the complete variable domain is EPEVTQTPSHQVTQMGQEVILRCVPISNHLYFYWYRQILGQKVEFLVSFYNNEISEKSEIFDDQFSVERPDGSNFTLKIRSTKLEDSAMYFCASSVMGQYYEQYFGPGTRLTVT.

The chain joins TRBV11-2 to TRBJ2-1; unclear D gene. There are 12 residues in the CDR3. The germline CDR1 and CDR2 sequences are SGHAT and FQNNGV. Between the trimmed V and J ends, which lost 5 bases and 8 bases, there was a span of 10 bases. The CDR3 DNA reads TGTGCCAGCAGCCTTACTAACCATGAGCAGTTCTTC. Encoded protein: CASSLTNHEQFF.

This clone has only one observation. The rearrangement joins TRBV18 to TRBJ1-3; 7 positions agree with TRBD1. CDR1 and CDR2 from the germline V gene are KGHSH and LQKENI. The CDR3 length is 15 residues. Trimming cost V 5 bases and J 3 bases; bases outside gene matches: 7. The CDR3 DNA reads TGTGCCAGCTCAAAGGGACAGCAATTTGGAAACACCATATATTTT. Its translation: CASSKGQQFGNTIYF.

J is TRBJ2-5 and V is TRBV5-1; D is perhaps TRBD1 (5 bases). This CDR3 has 16 amino acids. V lost 2 bases, J lost 2 bases, and 16 bases lay in between. In germline, CDR1 is SGHRS, CDR2 YFSETQ. The CDR3 region is CASSFGSLRGQETQYF. The CDR3, as DNA: TGCGCCAGCAGCTTTGGGTCCTTAAGGGGACAAGAGACCCAGTACTTC.

CDR3 region: CASSLEGDYGYTF. The CDR3 DNA reads TGCGCCAGCAGCTTGGAGGGCGACTATGGCTACACCTTC. This chain joins TRBV5-1 and TRBJ1-2, with no clear D. This CDR3 is built from 13 residues. The V and J ends lost 0 bases and 3 bases respectively, with 6 bases between them. Germline V lookup: CDR1 SGHRS, CDR2 YFSETQ. The full variable domain, completed using reference TRBV5-1 and TRBJ1-2, is KAGVTQTPRYLIKTRGQQVTLSCSPISGHRSVSWYQQTPGQGLQFLFEYFSETQRNKGNFPGRFSGRQFSNSRSEMNVSTLELGDSALYLCASSLEGDYGYTFGSGTRLTVV.

The CDR3 DNA follows: TGTGCCAGCAGTTCATCCGGGACGAAGGTGAATACGCAGTATTTT. Translated, it gives CASSSSGTKVNTQYF. This chain joins TRBV28 and TRBJ2-3; D is possibly TRBD1 or TRBD2 (5 bases each). V was shortened by 4 bases and J by 7 bases, with 18 bases between the two germline ends. Germline V gives CDR1 MDHEN, CDR2 SYDVKM. The CDR3 length is 15 residues. Filled out from reference TRBV28 and TRBJ2-3, the complete variable domain reads DVKVTQSSRYLVKRTGEKVFLECVQDMDHENMFWYRQDPGLGLRLIYFSYDVKMKEKGDIPEGYSVSREKKERFSLILESASTNQTSMYLCASSSSGTKVNTQYFGPGTRLTVL.

The chain couples TRBV19 to TRBJ2-7; D is unresolved. V lost 5 bases to trimming and J lost 0 bases, with 14 bases between them. Per germline, CDR1 LNHDA and CDR2 SQIVND (reference sequence). CDR3 length: 15 amino acids. CDR3 amino acids: CASSWSKDDSYEQYF. DNA of the CDR3: TGTGCCAGTAGTTGGTCTAAGGACGACTCCTACGAGCAGTACTTC.

The chain links TRBV25-1 to TRBJ1-1, with unresolved D. The CDR3 totals 13 residues. Germline lookup yields CDR1 MGHDK and CDR2 SYGVNS. The V and J ends lost 4 bases and 0 bases respectively, with 6 bases between them. The CDR3 nucleotides read TGTGCCAGCAGTGGGTACCTGAACACTGAAGCTTTCTTT. This gives the protein CASSGYLNTEAFF.

DNA of the CDR3: TGCGCCAGCAGCTTGGGGGCCAGCTCTGGAAACACCATATATTTT. Amino acid sequence: CASSLGASSGNTIYF. This chain joins TRBV5-1 and TRBJ1-3, with D unclear. The germline CDR1 and CDR2 sequences are SGHRS and YFSETQ. The CDR3 runs 15 residues. Trimming cost V 0 bases and J 0 bases, with 7 bases left between them.

The rearrangement links TRBV19 to TRBJ1-3, with D possibly TRBD1 on 6 matching bases. V was clipped by 3 bases and J by 4 bases, with 7 bases between them. Germline CDR1 and CDR2: LNHDA and SQIVND (reference sequence). The CDR3 contains 13 residues. The DNA of the CDR3 is TGTGCCAGTAGTATTGACAGGGGAAACACCATATATTTT. Translation gives CASSIDRGNTIYF.